Listed below are T cell receptor beta chains from one sample, sequenced in a study of beta chain features in type 1 diabetes. Using immunoSEQ multiplex PCR, the repertoire was profiled, and TCRdb retains in-frame clones only, with some absent. The profile shows some 270,000 clones, 8% of them singletons. What was sequenced was central memory CD4+ T cells from blood. These receptors were obtained from a woman aged 18 to 35 in good health. Both conserved end residues are part of each CDR3. The order of the fields is J gene, V gene, CDR3 protein.

TRBJ2-1	TRBV7-2	CASSLAIEQFF
TRBJ2-1	TRBV6-6	CASTWTSGNEQFF
TRBJ1-1	TRBV19	CASRWSSETEAFF
TRBJ1-2	TRBV4-3	CASSPITGYGYTF
TRBJ1-1	TRBV19	CASSIRFEAFF
TRBJ2-5	TRBV7-2	CASSLMTSGRGETQYF
TRBJ1-5	TRBV28	CASRLLHQPQHF
TRBJ2-5	TRBV4-1	CASRGGATTGTQYF
TRBJ2-5	TRBV5-1	CASSLGQSEETQYF
TRBJ2-3	TRBV30	CAWNGPPDTQYF
TRBJ1-2	TRBV6-5	CASWGDYGYTF
TRBJ1-3	TRBV18	CASSPLRERTGNTIYF
TRBJ1-2	TRBV7-9	CASSDLGTNYGYTF
TRBJ1-6	TRBV7-6	CASSLGDRGESPLHF
TRBJ2-1	TRBV4-2	CASSQDNTGEGKFF
TRBJ2-5	TRBV7-2	CASSWVETQYF
TRBJ1-1	TRBV7-8	CASSLVRAMNTEAFF
TRBJ2-1	TRBV20-1	CSARASNEQFF
TRBJ1-5	TRBV2	CASGLGPGDQPQHF
TRBJ1-2	TRBV27	CASSPRRTNYGYTF
TRBJ2-1	TRBV2	CASSPDRDNEQFF
TRBJ2-1	TRBV7-8	CASSSWGSGGNNEQFF
TRBJ1-4	TRBV4-2	CASSQDGYRVNEKLFF
TRBJ2-2	TRBV5-1	CASSGTSVFGELFF
TRBJ1-1	TRBV7-2	CASSSDGWGNAFF
TRBJ2-3	TRBV11-3	CASSLDTSTDTQYF
TRBJ2-5	TRBV10-3	CAISSGQSQETQYF
TRBJ2-6	TRBV5-5	CASSGGLTTSGANVLTF
TRBJ2-1	TRBV10-3	CAIGSPTGTNYNEQFF
TRBJ1-6	TRBV18	CASSPTLGGGNSPLHF
TRBJ2-1	TRBV2	CASSESYRVNEQFF
TRBJ2-5	TRBV5-1	CASKRTQETQYF
TRBJ1-2	TRBV5-4	CASSYKTGQNYGYTF
TRBJ1-1	TRBV5-1	CASSLSLGRGNTEAFF
TRBJ2-7	TRBV2	CASREGRAYEQYF
TRBJ2-3	TRBV6-6	CASSWPADTDTQYF
TRBJ1-2	TRBV7-2	CASSLIRGAIYGYTF